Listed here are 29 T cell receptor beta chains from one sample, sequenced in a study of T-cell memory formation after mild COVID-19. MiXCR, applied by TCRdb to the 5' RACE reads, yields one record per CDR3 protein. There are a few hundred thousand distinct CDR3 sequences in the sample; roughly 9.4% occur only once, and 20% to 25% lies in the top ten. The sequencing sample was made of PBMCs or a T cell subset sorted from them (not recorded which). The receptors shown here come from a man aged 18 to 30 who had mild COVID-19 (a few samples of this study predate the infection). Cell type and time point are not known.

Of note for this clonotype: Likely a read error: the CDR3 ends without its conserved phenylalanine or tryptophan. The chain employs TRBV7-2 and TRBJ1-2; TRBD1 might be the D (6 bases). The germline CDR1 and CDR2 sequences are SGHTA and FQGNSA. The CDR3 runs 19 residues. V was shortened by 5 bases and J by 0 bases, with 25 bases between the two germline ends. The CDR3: CASSRRQVPGARSNYGYTL. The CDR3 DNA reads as TGTGCCAGCAGCAGACGACAGGTCCCGGGGGCACGCTCTAACTATGGCTACACCCTC.

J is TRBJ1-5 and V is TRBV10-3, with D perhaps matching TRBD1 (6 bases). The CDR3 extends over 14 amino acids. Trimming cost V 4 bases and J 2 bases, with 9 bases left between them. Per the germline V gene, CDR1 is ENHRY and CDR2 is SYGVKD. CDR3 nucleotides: TGTGCCATCAGTGCCGGGGGCGGCAATCAGCCCCAGCATTTT. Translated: CAISAGGGNQPQHF.

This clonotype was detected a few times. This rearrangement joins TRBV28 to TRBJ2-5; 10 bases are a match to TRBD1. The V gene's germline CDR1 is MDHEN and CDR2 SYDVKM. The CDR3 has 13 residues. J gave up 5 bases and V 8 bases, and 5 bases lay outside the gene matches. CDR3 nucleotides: TGTGCCAGCGTGACAGGGGGCGGGGAGACCCAGTACTTC. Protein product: CASVTGGGETQYF.

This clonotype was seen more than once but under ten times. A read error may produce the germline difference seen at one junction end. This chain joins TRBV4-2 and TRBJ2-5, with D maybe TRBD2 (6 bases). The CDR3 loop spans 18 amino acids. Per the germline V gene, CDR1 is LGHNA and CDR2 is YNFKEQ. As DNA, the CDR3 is TGTGCCAGCAGCCAACCCTTAGGGGCGCTGGGACTCGAAGAGATCCAGTACTTC. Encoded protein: CASSQPLGALGLEEIQYF.

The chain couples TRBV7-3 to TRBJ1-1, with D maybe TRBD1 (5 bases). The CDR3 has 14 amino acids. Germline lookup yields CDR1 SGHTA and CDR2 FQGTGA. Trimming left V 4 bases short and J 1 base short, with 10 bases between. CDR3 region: CASSSSGRNTEAFF. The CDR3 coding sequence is TGTGCCAGCAGCTCGTCAGGGAGGAACACTGAAGCTTTCTTT.

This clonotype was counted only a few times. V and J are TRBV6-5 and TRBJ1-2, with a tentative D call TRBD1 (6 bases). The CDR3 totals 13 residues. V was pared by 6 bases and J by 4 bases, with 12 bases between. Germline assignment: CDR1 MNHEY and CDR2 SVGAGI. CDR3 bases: TGTGCCAGCAGCTGGGGGCAGGCCTATGGCTACACCTTC. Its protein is CASSWGQAYGYTF.

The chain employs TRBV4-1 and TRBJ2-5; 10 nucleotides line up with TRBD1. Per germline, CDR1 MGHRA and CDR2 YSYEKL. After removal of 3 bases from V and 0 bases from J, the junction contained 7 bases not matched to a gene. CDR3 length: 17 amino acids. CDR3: CASSQQPGQGYQETQYF. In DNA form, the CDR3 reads TGCGCCAGCAGCCAGCAACCGGGACAGGGGTACCAAGAGACCCAGTACTTC.

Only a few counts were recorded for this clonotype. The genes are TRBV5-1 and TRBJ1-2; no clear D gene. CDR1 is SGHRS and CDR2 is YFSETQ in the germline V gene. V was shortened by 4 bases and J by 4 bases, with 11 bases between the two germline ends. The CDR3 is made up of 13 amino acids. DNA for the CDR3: TGCGCCAGCAGCACCGGATTCTTCTATGGCTACACCTTC. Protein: CASSTGFFYGYTF.

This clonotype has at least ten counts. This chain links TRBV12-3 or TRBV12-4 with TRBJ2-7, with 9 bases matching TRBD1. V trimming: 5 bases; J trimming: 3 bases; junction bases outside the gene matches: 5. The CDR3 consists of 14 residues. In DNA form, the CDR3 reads TGTGCCAGCAGTGCCGGGACAGGGAACTACGAGCAGTACTTC. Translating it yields CASSAGTGNYEQYF.

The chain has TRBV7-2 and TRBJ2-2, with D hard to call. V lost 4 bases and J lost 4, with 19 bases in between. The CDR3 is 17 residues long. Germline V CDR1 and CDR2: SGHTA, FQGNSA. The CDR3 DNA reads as TGTGCCAGCAGCTCCCCTTCGGGCGCCAGACCCACCGGGGAGCTGTTTTTT. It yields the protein CASSSPSGARPTGELFF.

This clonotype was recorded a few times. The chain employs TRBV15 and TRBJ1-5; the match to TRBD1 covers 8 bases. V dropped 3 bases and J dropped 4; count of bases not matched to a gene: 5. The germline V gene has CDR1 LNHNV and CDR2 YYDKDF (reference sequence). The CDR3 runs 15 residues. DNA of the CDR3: TGTGCCACCAGCAGGACAGGGGTATTTAATCAGCCCCAGCATTTT. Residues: CATSRTGVFNQPQHF.

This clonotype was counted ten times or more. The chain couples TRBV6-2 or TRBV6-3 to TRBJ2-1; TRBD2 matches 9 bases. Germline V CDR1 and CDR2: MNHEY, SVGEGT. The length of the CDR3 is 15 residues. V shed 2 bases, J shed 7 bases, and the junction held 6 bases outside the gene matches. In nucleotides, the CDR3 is TGTGCCAGCAGTTACACCGGTAGCGGGGGTAATGAGCAGTTCTTC. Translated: CASSYTGSGGNEQFF.

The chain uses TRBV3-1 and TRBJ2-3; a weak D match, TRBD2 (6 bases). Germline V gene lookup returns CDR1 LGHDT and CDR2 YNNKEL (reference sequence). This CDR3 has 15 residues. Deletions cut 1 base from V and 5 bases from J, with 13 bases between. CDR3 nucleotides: TGTGCCAGCAGCCAAGGGGATCGACTAGAAGATACGCAGTATTTT. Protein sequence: CASSQGDRLEDTQYF.

The chain's CDR3 is CASSRGQGYQETQYF. The CDR3 region has the DNA TGTGCCAGCAGCCGGGGACAGGGGTACCAAGAGACCCAGTACTTC. The V and J genes are TRBV7-2 and TRBJ2-5; TRBD1 matches at 10 bases. The CDR3 runs to 15 residues. Looked up from germline, CDR1 is SGHTA and CDR2 is FQGNSA. J gave up 0 bases and V 5 bases, and 3 bases lay outside the gene matches.

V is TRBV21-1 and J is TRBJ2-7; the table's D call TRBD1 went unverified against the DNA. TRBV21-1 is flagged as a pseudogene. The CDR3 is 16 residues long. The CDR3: CASSKSRDRAPYEQYF. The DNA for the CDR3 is TGTGCCAGCAGCAAAAGCCGGGACAGGGCCCCCTACGAGCAGTACTTC.

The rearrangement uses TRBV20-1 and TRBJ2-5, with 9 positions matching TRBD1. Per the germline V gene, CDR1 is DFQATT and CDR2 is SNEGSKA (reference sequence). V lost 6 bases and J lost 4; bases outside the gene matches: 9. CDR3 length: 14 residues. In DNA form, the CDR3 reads TGCAGTGCGAGATCCACAGGGGGCGTAGAGACCCAGTACTTC. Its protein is CSARSTGGVETQYF.

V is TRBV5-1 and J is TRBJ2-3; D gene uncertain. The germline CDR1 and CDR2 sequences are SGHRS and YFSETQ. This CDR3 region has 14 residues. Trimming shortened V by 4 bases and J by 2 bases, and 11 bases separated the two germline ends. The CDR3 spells CASSTDPPTDTQYF. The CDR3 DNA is TGCGCCAGCAGCACTGACCCGCCCACAGATACGCAGTATTTT.

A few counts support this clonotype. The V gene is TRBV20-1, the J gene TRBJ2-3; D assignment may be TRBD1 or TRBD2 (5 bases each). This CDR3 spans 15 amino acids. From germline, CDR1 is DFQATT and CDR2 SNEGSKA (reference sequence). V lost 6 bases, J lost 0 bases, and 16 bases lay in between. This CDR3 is CSATGRRASTDTQYF. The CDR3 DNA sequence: TGCAGTGCCACGGGGCGGCGGGCTAGCACAGATACGCAGTATTTT.

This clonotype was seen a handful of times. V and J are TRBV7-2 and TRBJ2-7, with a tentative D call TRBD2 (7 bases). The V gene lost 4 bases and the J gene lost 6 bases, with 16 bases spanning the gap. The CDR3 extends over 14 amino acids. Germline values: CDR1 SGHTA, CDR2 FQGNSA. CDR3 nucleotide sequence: TGTGCCAGCAGCTCGCGCGGGGGCCTTGCCGAGCAGTACTTC. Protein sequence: CASSSRGGLAEQYF. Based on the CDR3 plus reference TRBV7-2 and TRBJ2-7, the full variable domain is GAGVSQSPSNKVTEKGKDVELRCDPISGHTALYWYRQSLGQGLEFLIYFQGNSAPDKSGLPSDRFSAERTGGSVSTLTIQRTQQEDSAVYLCASSSRGGLAEQYFGPGTRLTVT.

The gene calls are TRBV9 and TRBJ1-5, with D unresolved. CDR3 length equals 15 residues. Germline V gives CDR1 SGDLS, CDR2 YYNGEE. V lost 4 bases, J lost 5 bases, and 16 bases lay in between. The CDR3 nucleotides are TGTGCCAGCAGCCCCGGAGGACGGAGGCATCAGCCCCAGCATTTT. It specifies CASSPGGRRHQPQHF.

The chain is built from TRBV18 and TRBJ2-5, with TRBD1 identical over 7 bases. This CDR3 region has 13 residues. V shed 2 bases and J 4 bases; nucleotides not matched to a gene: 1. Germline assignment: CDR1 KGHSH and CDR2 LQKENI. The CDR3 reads CASSPNRGETQYF. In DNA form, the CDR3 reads TGTGCCAGCTCACCAAACAGGGGAGAGACCCAGTACTTC.

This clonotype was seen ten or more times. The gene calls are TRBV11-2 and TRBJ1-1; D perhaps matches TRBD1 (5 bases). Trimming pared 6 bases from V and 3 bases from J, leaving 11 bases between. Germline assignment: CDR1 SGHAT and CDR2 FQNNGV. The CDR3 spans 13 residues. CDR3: CASSPTVDTEAFF. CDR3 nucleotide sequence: TGTGCCAGCAGTCCGACAGTTGACACTGAAGCTTTCTTT.

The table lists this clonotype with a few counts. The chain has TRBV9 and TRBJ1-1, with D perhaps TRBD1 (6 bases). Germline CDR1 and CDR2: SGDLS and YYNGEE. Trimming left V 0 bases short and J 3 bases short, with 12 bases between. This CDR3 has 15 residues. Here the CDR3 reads CASSVGGALYTEAFF. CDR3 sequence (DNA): TGTGCCAGCAGCGTAGGGGGGGCGCTTTACACTGAAGCTTTCTTT.

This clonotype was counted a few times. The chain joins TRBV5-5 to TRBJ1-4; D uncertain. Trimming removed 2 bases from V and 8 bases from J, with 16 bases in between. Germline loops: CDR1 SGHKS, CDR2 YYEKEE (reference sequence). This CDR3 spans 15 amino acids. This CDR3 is CASSLGPGQKEKLFF. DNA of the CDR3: TGTGCCAGCAGCTTAGGCCCCGGGCAGAAGGAAAAACTGTTTTTT.

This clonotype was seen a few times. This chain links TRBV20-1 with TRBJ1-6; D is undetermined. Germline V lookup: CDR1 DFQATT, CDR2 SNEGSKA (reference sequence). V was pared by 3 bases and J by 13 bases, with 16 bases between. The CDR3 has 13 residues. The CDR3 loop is CSASEGRDGPLHF. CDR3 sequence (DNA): TGCAGTGCTAGTGAGGGTCGCGATGGGCCCCTCCACTTT.

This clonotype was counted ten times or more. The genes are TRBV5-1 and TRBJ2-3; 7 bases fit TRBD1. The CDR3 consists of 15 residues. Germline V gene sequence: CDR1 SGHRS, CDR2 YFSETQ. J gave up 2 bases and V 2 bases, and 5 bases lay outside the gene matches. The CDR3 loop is CASSFGTASTDTQYF. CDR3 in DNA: TGCGCCAGCAGCTTCGGGACAGCCTCCACAGATACGCAGTATTTT.

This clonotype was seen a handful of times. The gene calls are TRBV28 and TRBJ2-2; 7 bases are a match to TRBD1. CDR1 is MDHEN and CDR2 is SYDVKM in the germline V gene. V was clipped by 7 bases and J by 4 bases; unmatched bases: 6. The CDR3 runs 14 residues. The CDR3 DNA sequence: TGTGCCAGCACGAGACAGGGTCTCACCGGGGAGCTGTTTTTT. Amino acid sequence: CASTRQGLTGELFF.

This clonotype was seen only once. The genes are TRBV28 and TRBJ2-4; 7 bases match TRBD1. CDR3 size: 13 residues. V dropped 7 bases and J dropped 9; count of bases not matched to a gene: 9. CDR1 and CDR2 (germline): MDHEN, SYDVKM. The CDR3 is CASTVTGKGIQYF. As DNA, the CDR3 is TGTGCCAGCACCGTGACAGGGAAGGGCATTCAGTACTTC.

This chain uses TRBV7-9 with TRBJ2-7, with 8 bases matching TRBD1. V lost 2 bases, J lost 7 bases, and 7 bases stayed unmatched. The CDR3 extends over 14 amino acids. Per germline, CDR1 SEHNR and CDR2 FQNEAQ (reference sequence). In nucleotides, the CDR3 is TGTGCCAGCAGCTTATACGGCAGGGGGCCAGAGCAGTACTTC. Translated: CASSLYGRGPEQYF.